These 20 T cell receptor beta chains originate from one sample sequenced in a study of cytomegalovirus exposure and HLA in healthy donors. Primers for the PCR totalled 60 Vbeta and 13 Jbeta. The protocol was immunoSEQ multiplex PCR, while the TCRdb copy is restricted to in-frame clones and leaves out a portion. The sample has some 120,000 clones, 70% to 90% seen once. Sequencing was performed on PBMCs. The receptors come from a man aged 40-49 years in good health and CMV-seronegative.

The gene calls are TRBV5-1 and TRBJ1-3; D call uncertain. Germline loops: CDR1 SGHRS, CDR2 YFSETQ. Trimming stripped 0 bases from V and 0 bases from J, with 10 bases between. The CDR3 has 16 residues. The CDR3 DNA follows: TGCGCCAGCAGCTTGGCCCTAGGTGACTCTGGAAACACCATATATTTT. Protein sequence: CASSLALGDSGNTIYF.

The chain joins TRBV2 to TRBJ1-5; TRBD1 is a possible D gene (5 bases). Germline V gene sequence: CDR1 SNHLY, CDR2 FYNNEI. The CDR3 loop spans 14 amino acids. Deletions cut 6 bases from V and 1 base from J, with 10 bases between. Here the CDR3 reads CASRLQVSNQPQHF. CDR3 sequence (DNA): TGTGCCAGCAGGCTACAGGTGAGCAATCAGCCCCAGCATTTT.

V gene TRBV21-1 combines with J gene TRBJ1-6. TRBV21-1 is a pseudogene. The CDR3 length is 15 residues. CDR3 in amino acids: CASSKVGGVGSPLHF. CDR3 DNA sequence: TGTGCCAGCAGCAAAGTGGGAGGGGTGGGTTCACCCCTCCACTTT.

The chain has TRBV6-1 and TRBJ2-6; D is perhaps TRBD1 (6 bases). The CDR3 loop spans 15 amino acids. From germline, CDR1 is MNHNS and CDR2 SASEGT. V was clipped by 4 bases and J by 2 bases, with 9 bases between them. CDR3 nucleotides: TGTGCCAGCAGTGGACAGGCGACTGGGGCCAACGTCCTGACTTTC. As protein: CASSGQATGANVLTF.

This clone showed up just a few times. The V and J genes are TRBV12-5 and TRBJ2-1, with a weak D call TRBD1 (6 bases). This CDR3 is built from 14 residues. Looked up from germline, CDR1 is LGHNT and CDR2 is FRNRAP. Trimming took off 7 bases at V and 0 bases at J, with 10 bases between the two ends. CDR3 protein: CASAGEISYNEQFF. As DNA, the CDR3 is TGTGCTAGTGCAGGGGAGATCTCCTACAATGAGCAGTTCTTC.

This sequence joins TRBV28 and TRBJ1-1; TRBD1 matches 10 bases. Germline V gives CDR1 MDHEN, CDR2 SYDVKM. V lost 6 bases and J lost 5; bases outside the gene matches: 9. The CDR3 contains 15 residues. Here the CDR3 reads CASRSGGQGKTEAFF. The CDR3 DNA reads TGTGCCAGCAGGTCCGGGGGACAGGGGAAGACTGAAGCTTTCTTT.

This rearrangement joins TRBV9 to TRBJ1-1; 9 nucleotides agree with TRBD1. From germline, CDR1 is SGDLS and CDR2 YYNGEE. With V trimmed by 4 bases and J by 1 base, 5 bases remained unmatched. The CDR3 length is 15 residues. The CDR3 region is CASSPRTGANTEAFF. The CDR3 nucleotides read TGTGCCAGCAGCCCCAGGACAGGGGCGAACACTGAAGCTTTCTTT.

This clone has more than one count but fewer than ten. The chain couples TRBV7-6 to TRBJ1-1; tentative D call: TRBD1 (6 bases). The CDR3 has 13 amino acids. Trimming took off 4 bases at V and 3 bases at J, with 9 bases between the two ends. CDR1 and CDR2 from the germline V gene are SGHVS and FNYEAQ. The CDR3 nucleotides are TGTGCCAGCAGCTCACAGGGCTACACTGAAGCTTTCTTT. As protein: CASSSQGYTEAFF.

The V and J genes are TRBV19 and TRBJ1-1; D unresolved. Trimming pared 5 bases from V and 6 bases from J, leaving 13 bases between. This CDR3 is 13 amino acids long. CDR1 is LNHDA, CDR2 SQIVND, per germline (reference sequence). CDR3 amino acids: CASSFHQAAEAFF. Written as DNA, the CDR3 is TGTGCCAGTAGTTTTCACCAGGCCGCTGAAGCTTTCTTT.

This clone showed up just once. The gene calls are TRBV30 and TRBJ1-5, with D possibly matching TRBD1 (5 bases). The CDR3 sequence is 14 residues long. V gave up 2 bases and J gave up 2 bases, with 10 bases separating them. Germline CDR1 and CDR2: GTSNPN and SVGIG (reference sequence). The CDR3 region has the DNA TGTGCCTGGAGTTACCGGGGGGGCAATCAGCCCCAGCATTTT. Its protein is CAWSYRGGNQPQHF. The variable domain in full, completed from reference TRBV30 and TRBJ1-5, reads SQTIHQWPATLVQPVGSPLSLECTVEGTSNPNLYWYRQAAGRGLQLLFYSVGIGQISSEVPQNLSASRPQDRQFILSSKKLLLSDSGFYLCAWSYRGGNQPQHFGDGTRLSIL.

This chain uses TRBV2 with TRBJ1-5, with TRBD1 identical over 10 bases. Germline lookup yields CDR1 SNHLY and CDR2 FYNNEI. This CDR3 comprises 15 residues. The ends lost 6 bases at V and 3 bases at J; junction bases unmatched: 5. The CDR3, as DNA: TGTGCCAGCAGCAGACAGGGGGCCTCCAATCAGCCCCAGCATTTT. It codes for CASSRQGASNQPQHF.

This clone appeared a few times. The chain employs TRBV21-1 and TRBJ2-7; the table's D call, TRBD1, has no DNA check behind it. TRBV21-1 is a listed pseudogene. The length of the CDR3 is 16 residues. CDR3 amino acids: CASNLHRGKSTYEQYF. The CDR3, as DNA: TGTGCCAGCAACCTACACAGGGGGAAGTCGACCTACGAGCAGTACTTC.

The rearrangement joins TRBV25-1 to TRBJ1-3; TRBD1 is a possible D gene (6 bases). Trimming took 6 bases from V and 2 from J, leaving 8 bases between them. The CDR3 covers 13 residues. Germline V gene data show CDR1 as MGHDK and CDR2 as SYGVNS. In nucleotides, the CDR3 is TGTGCCAGCAGGGACAGCCCTGGAAACACCATATATTTT. This translates into CASRDSPGNTIYF.

The rearrangement links TRBV4-1 to TRBJ2-1; D might be TRBD2 (6 bases). In germline, CDR1 is MGHRA, CDR2 YSYEKL. The CDR3 loop spans 17 amino acids. The V and J ends lost 2 bases and 1 base respectively, with 15 bases between them. CDR3 in amino acids: CASSQPRLVRSYNEQFF. CDR3 nucleotide sequence: TGCGCCAGCAGCCAACCACGACTAGTCAGGTCCTACAATGAGCAGTTCTTC.

The chain is built from TRBV4-3 and TRBJ2-1; TRBD1 matches 7 bases. The CDR3 covers 15 residues. Germline V gene lookup returns CDR1 LGHNA and CDR2 YSLEER. J lost 14 bases, V lost 0 bases, and 13 bases had no gene match. Written as DNA, the CDR3 is TGCGCCAGCAGCCAAGATTCTGGGGAGACAGGGAAGGAGTTCTTC. It is translated as CASSQDSGETGKEFF.

The chain joins TRBV5-1 to TRBJ1-2; 7 bases agree with TRBD1. Germline loops: CDR1 SGHRS, CDR2 YFSETQ. This CDR3 region has 15 residues. Trimming cost V 5 bases and J 7 bases; bases outside gene matches: 14. CDR3 loop: CASRRSQGGNGGYTF. CDR3 bases: TGCGCCAGCAGACGAAGTCAGGGGGGAAATGGTGGCTACACCTTC.

CDR3 in amino acids: CASSTRGPRGNNSPLHF. As DNA, the CDR3 is TGTGCCAGTAGTACCCGGGGACCTAGGGGGAATAATTCACCCCTCCACTTT. The V gene is TRBV19, the J gene TRBJ1-6, with TRBD1 as a possible D gene (6 bases). The CDR3 length is 17 residues. Germline V gene lookup returns CDR1 LNHDA and CDR2 SQIVND (reference sequence). V lost 4 bases and J 5 bases, leaving 18 bases between the germline ends.

The chain is built from TRBV12-5 and TRBJ2-5, with 12 bases fitting TRBD1. In germline, CDR1 is LGHNT, CDR2 FRNRAP. This CDR3 comprises 14 residues. The V segment lost 8 bases and the J segment 5 bases; nucleotides outside the gene matches: 6. CDR3 sequence reads: CASSGTGGWETQYF. CDR3 sequence (DNA): TGTGCTAGTTCTGGGACAGGGGGCTGGGAGACCCAGTACTTC.

Only one count was recorded for this clone. The rearrangement links TRBV7-8 to TRBJ1-2; no firm D call. The CDR3 has 14 residues. V dropped 4 bases and J dropped 8 bases, with 17 bases sitting between them. The V gene's germline CDR1 is SGHVS and CDR2 FQNEAQ. The CDR3 bases are TGTGCCAGCAGCTCCACCTTCGGGGTGGAGGGCTACACCTTC. This encodes CASSSTFGVEGYTF. Supplemented by reference TRBV7-8 and TRBJ1-2, the full variable domain reads GAGVSQSPRYKVAKRGQDVALRCDPISGHVSLFWYQQALGQGPEFLTYFQNEAQLDKSGLPSDRFFAERPEGSVSTLKIQRTQQEDSAVYLCASSSTFGVEGYTFGSGTRLTVV.

The chain combines TRBV7-9 with TRBJ2-6; possible D gene TRBD2, 5 bases. The V end was cut by 5 bases, the J end by 4 bases, with 15 bases between. The CDR3 is 16 residues long. Germline V gene data show CDR1 as SEHNR and CDR2 as FQNEAQ (reference sequence). This chain's CDR3 is CASSPREGGGANVLTF. CDR3 nucleotides: TGTGCCAGCAGCCCGCGAGAGGGCGGGGGGGCCAACGTCCTGACTTTC.